This is a list of T cell receptor beta chains from one sample in a study of CD8 T cells in ankylosing spondylitis. TCRdb ran MiXCR on the 5' RACE reads and lists one entry per CDR3 protein. The sample contains 230,000 or so distinct CDR3 sequences, 24% of which appear only once. The sequencing sample was made of blood, either unsorted or a sorted T cell fraction (not recorded which). These receptor sequences come from a male donor with ankylosing spondylitis or in good health (not recorded which). Both conserved end residues are part of each CDR3. The D gene is left open where the match is weak. The listing skips clone size in some rows; elsewhere it reads once, few, many or a size class.

v_gene	j_gene	abundance	d_gene	CDR3aa	CDR3nt
TRBV2	TRBJ2-3	many	-	CASRETGPGTQYF	TGTGCCAGCAGGGAAACAGGTCCGGGGACGCAGTATTTT
TRBV10-3	TRBJ2-2	-	TRBD2	CATRPGTSGYTGELFF	TGTGCCACCAGACCCGGGACTAGCGGCTACACCGGGGAGCTGTTTTTT
TRBV6-5	TRBJ2-7	-	TRBD1	CASSYSTGGSHEQYF	TGTGCCAGCAGTTACTCGACAGGGGGGTCCCACGAGCAGTACTTC
TRBV20-1	TRBJ2-7	many	-	CSARLGEQYF	TGCAGTGCTAGGTTAGGGGAGCAGTACTTC
TRBV28	TRBJ2-5	few	TRBD1	CASSFTGGETQYF	TGTGCCAGCAGTTTCACAGGGGGAGAGACCCAGTACTTC
TRBV20-1	TRBJ2-2	-	TRBD1	CSAQGTLTGELFF	TGCAGTGCACAGGGGACGCTCACCGGGGAGCTGTTTTTT
TRBV20-1	TRBJ2-1	many	-	CSAPKGGEGHEQFF	TGCAGTGCCCCTAAGGGGGGGGAGGGCCATGAGCAGTTCTTC
TRBV6-5	TRBJ2-7	many	-	CASSSLTNSYEQYF	TGTGCCAGCAGTTCCCTGACTAACTCCTACGAGCAGTACTTC
TRBV3-1	TRBJ2-3	many	-	CASSQSPGDTQYF	TGTGCCAGCAGCCAAAGTCCTGGGGATACGCAGTATTTT
TRBV7-6	TRBJ1-6	many	-	CASSLTPNGDNSPLHF	TGTGCCAGCAGCTTAACCCCGAATGGGGATAATTCACCCCTCCACTTT
TRBV3-1	TRBJ1-1	many	-	CASSQEGVTEAFF	TGTGCCAGCAGCCAAGAAGGGGTCACTGAAGCTTTCTTT
TRBV4-2	TRBJ2-1	few	-	CASSQVPVVNEQFF	TGTGCCAGCAGCCAAGTCCCCGTGGTGAATGAGCAGTTCTTC
TRBV29-1	TRBJ2-7	few	TRBD2	CSVVGTLLAGLEEQYF	TGCAGCGTTGTTGGGACGCTTCTAGCGGGGCTCGAGGAGCAGTACTTC
TRBV12-3/TRBV12-4	TRBJ2-5	few	-	CASSPGVAHQETQYF	TGTGCCAGCAGTCCCGGGGTAGCGCACCAAGAGACCCAGTACTTC
TRBV12-3/TRBV12-4	TRBJ1-2	many	-	CASSLWSVEEYGYTF	TGTGCCAGCAGTTTGTGGTCAGTCGAGGAATATGGCTACACCTTC
TRBV11-2	TRBJ2-5	many	-	CASSPAGETQYF	TGTGCCAGCAGCCCCGCAGGAGAGACCCAGTACTTC
TRBV29-1	TRBJ2-3	-	-	CSVRRADTQYF	TGCAGCGTACGCAGGGCAGATACGCAGTATTTT
TRBV12-3/TRBV12-4	TRBJ1-1	few	-	CASSLDRPAEAFF	TGTGCCAGCAGTTTGGATAGACCAGCTGAAGCTTTCTTT
TRBV6-6	TRBJ2-3	few	-	CASVRPPQDTQYF	TGTGCCAGCGTCAGACCCCCCCAAGATACGCAGTATTTT
TRBV20-1	TRBJ2-3	-	-	CSARESQGRTDTQYF	TGCAGTGCTAGAGAGTCTCAGGGGCGTACAGATACGCAGTATTTT
TRBV20-1	TRBJ2-1	few	TRBD1	CSVLPGGTYNEQFF	TGCAGTGTCCTGCCAGGGGGAACCTACAATGAGCAGTTCTTC
TRBV6-1	TRBJ2-1	few	-	CASSELEGTYDEQFF	TGTGCCAGCAGTGAACTTGAGGGCACCTACGATGAGCAGTTCTTC
TRBV20-1	TRBJ2-3	many	-	CSARQTGDTQYF	TGCAGTGCTAGGCAGACAGGAGATACGCAGTATTTT
TRBV6-1	TRBJ2-1	-	TRBD1	CASSSGQPIYNEQFF	TGTGCCAGCAGCTCGGGACAGCCGATTTACAATGAGCAGTTCTTC
TRBV6-2/TRBV6-3	TRBJ1-5	-	-	CASSYLSGLQPQHF	TGTGCCAGCAGTTACCTGTCAGGGCTTCAGCCCCAGCATTTT
TRBV6-5	TRBJ1-2	many	-	CASSYQEGAGYTF	TGTGCCAGCAGTTACCAGGAGGGAGCTGGCTACACCTTC
TRBV12-3/TRBV12-4	TRBJ1-3	many	-	CASNKQGNTIYF	TGTGCCAGCAATAAACAGGGAAACACCATATATTTT
TRBV11-1	TRBJ2-7	-	-	CASSLTPGTYAYEQYF	TGTGCCAGCAGCTTAACCCCAGGGACATATGCCTACGAGCAGTACTTC
TRBV20-1	TRBJ2-3	few	-	CSYSPSSTDTQYF	TGCAGTTATAGCCCATCTAGCACAGATACGCAGTATTTT
TRBV20-1	TRBJ2-5	many	-	CSARRSVIPEETQYF	TGCAGTGCTAGACGATCTGTTATCCCGGAAGAGACCCAGTACTTC
TRBV20-1	TRBJ2-3	few	-	CSASRGSGADTQYF	TGCAGTGCTAGCAGGGGTTCTGGGGCAGATACGCAGTATTTT
TRBV7-9	TRBJ1-6	-	TRBD1	CASSFDRAGNSPLHF	TGTGCCAGCAGCTTTGACAGGGCTGGGAATTCACCCCTCCACTTT
TRBV6-1	TRBJ2-5	-	-	CASMQGSQVAQYF	TGTGCCAGCATGCAGGGGAGCCAGGTGGCCCAGTACTTC